Listed below are T cell receptor beta chains from one sample, sequenced in a study of CD8 T cells in Susac syndrome. TCRdb called the immunoSEQ multiplex PCR reads again in MiXCR, with one record for every CDR3 protein. The table lists approximately 190,000 distinct CDR3 sequences, 95% of them singletons. Sequencing was performed on CD8+ T cells from PBMCs. The receptors here all came from a human donor with Susac syndrome. Each CDR3 is given with its conserved first and last residue. The order of the fields is J gene, D gene, V gene, clone size, CDR3 length, CDR3 DNA, CDR3 protein. D genes are given only for firm matches. Where a row states a size, it is once, few, many or the class of an expanded clone; other rows omit it.

J gene: TRBJ1-2; D gene: NA; V gene: TRBV4-2; clone size: NA; CDR3 length: 17; CDR3 DNA: TGTGCCAGCAGCCAAGATGTACGACAGGTAGAGGACTATGGCTACACCTTC; CDR3 protein: CASSQDVRQVEDYGYTF
J gene: TRBJ1-2; D gene: NA; V gene: TRBV19; clone size: NA; CDR3 length: 12; CDR3 DNA: TGTGCCAGTAGGGACTCTTTGTATGGCTACACCTTC; CDR3 protein: CASRDSLYGYTF
J gene: TRBJ2-7; D gene: TRBD1; V gene: TRBV5-1; clone size: NA; CDR3 length: 15; CDR3 DNA: TGCGCCAGCAGCCTCCCGGGACAGGCAAGCCACGAGCAGTACTTC; CDR3 protein: CASSLPGQASHEQYF
J gene: TRBJ2-3; D gene: NA; V gene: TRBV25-1; clone size: NA; CDR3 length: 13; CDR3 DNA: TGTGCCAGCTCAGAACGGGGCGCAGATACGCAGTATTTT; CDR3 protein: CASSERGADTQYF
J gene: TRBJ1-2; D gene: TRBD1; V gene: TRBV10-2; clone size: NA; CDR3 length: 14; CDR3 DNA: TGCGCCAGCAGGGTGGGACAGGGTTTGCTTGGCTACACCTTC; CDR3 protein: CASRVGQGLLGYTF
J gene: TRBJ1-1; D gene: NA; V gene: TRBV28; clone size: NA; CDR3 length: 13; CDR3 DNA: TGTGCCAGCAGTATGGGCAGGAAAACTGAAGCTTTCTTT; CDR3 protein: CASSMGRKTEAFF
J gene: TRBJ1-2; D gene: NA; V gene: TRBV4-1; clone size: NA; CDR3 length: 15; CDR3 DNA: TGCGCCAGCAGCCAAGTCAAAGGGGCCTTCTATGGCTACACCTTC; CDR3 protein: CASSQVKGAFYGYTF
J gene: TRBJ2-5; D gene: NA; V gene: TRBV9; clone size: NA; CDR3 length: 15; CDR3 DNA: TGTGCCAGCAGCGTGGGGTCTCGAGGGGGAGAGACCCAGTACTTC; CDR3 protein: CASSVGSRGGETQYF
J gene: TRBJ1-2; D gene: NA; V gene: TRBV20-1; clone size: NA; CDR3 length: 13; CDR3 DNA: TGCAGTGCTAGTAGGGAGGTGGGGAATGACTACACCTTC; CDR3 protein: CSASREVGNDYTF
J gene: TRBJ2-3; D gene: TRBD2; V gene: TRBV4-2; clone size: NA; CDR3 length: 17; CDR3 DNA: TGTGCCAGCAGCCAAGATTCAGCGGGGGGGCCGGCTGATACGCAGTATTTT; CDR3 protein: CASSQDSAGGPADTQYF
J gene: TRBJ2-5; D gene: NA; V gene: TRBV28; clone size: NA; CDR3 length: 14; CDR3 DNA: TGTGCCAGCAGTTTTACAGGGTTAACGGAGACCCAGTACTTC; CDR3 protein: CASSFTGLTETQYF
J gene: TRBJ1-2; D gene: NA; V gene: TRBV7-2; clone size: NA; CDR3 length: 13; CDR3 DNA: TGTGCCAGCAGCCCGGACACCGACTATGGCTACACCTTC; CDR3 protein: CASSPDTDYGYTF
J gene: TRBJ1-1; D gene: NA; V gene: TRBV3-1; clone size: NA; CDR3 length: 16; CDR3 DNA: TGTGCCAGCAGCCAAGAAGTGGGAACAATGAACACTGAAGCTTTCTTT; CDR3 protein: CASSQEVGTMNTEAFF
J gene: TRBJ1-3; D gene: NA; V gene: TRBV12-3/TRBV12-4; clone size: NA; CDR3 length: 14; CDR3 DNA: TGTGCCAGCAGCCCTAGCACCTCTGGAAACACCATATATTTT; CDR3 protein: CASSPSTSGNTIYF
J gene: TRBJ2-5; D gene: NA; V gene: TRBV27; clone size: few; CDR3 length: 11; CDR3 DNA: TGTGCCAGCAGTCTTGACGGGACCCAGTACTTC; CDR3 protein: CASSLDGTQYF
J gene: TRBJ1-3; D gene: TRBD1; V gene: TRBV7-6; clone size: once; CDR3 length: 17; CDR3 DNA: TGTGCCAGCAGCGCTGGACAGGGAGACATTCCCGGAAACACCATATATTTT; CDR3 protein: CASSAGQGDIPGNTIYF
J gene: TRBJ1-4; D gene: NA; V gene: TRBV2; clone size: once; CDR3 length: 13; CDR3 DNA: TGTGCCAGCAGGTTGGAGGGGGGTGAAAAACTGTTTTTT; CDR3 protein: CASRLEGGEKLFF
J gene: TRBJ2-3; D gene: NA; V gene: TRBV19; clone size: NA; CDR3 length: 13; CDR3 DNA: TGTGCCAGTAGAGAGCTGAGCACAGATACGCAGTATTTT; CDR3 protein: CASRELSTDTQYF
J gene: TRBJ2-2; D gene: NA; V gene: TRBV30; clone size: NA; CDR3 length: 12; CDR3 DNA: TGTGCCTGGACACTAAACACCGGGGAGCTGTTTTTT; CDR3 protein: CAWTLNTGELFF
J gene: TRBJ2-7; D gene: NA; V gene: TRBV30; clone size: few; CDR3 length: 11; CDR3 DNA: TGTGCCTGGAGTGAAACCTACGAGCAGTACTTC; CDR3 protein: CAWSETYEQYF
J gene: TRBJ1-2; D gene: NA; V gene: TRBV5-6; clone size: NA; CDR3 length: 15; CDR3 DNA: TGTGCCAGCAGCTTGGGGGACACCCTACCCTATGGCTACACCTTC; CDR3 protein: CASSLGDTLPYGYTF
J gene: TRBJ1-5; D gene: TRBD1; V gene: TRBV15; clone size: NA; CDR3 length: 14; CDR3 DNA: TGTGCCACCAGTGAGACAGGGGGCGGTCAGCCCCAGCATTTT; CDR3 protein: CATSETGGGQPQHF
J gene: TRBJ1-1; D gene: TRBD1; V gene: TRBV20-1; clone size: NA; CDR3 length: 13; CDR3 DNA: TGCAGTGCTAAGGGACAGACTAACACTGAAGCTTTCTTT; CDR3 protein: CSAKGQTNTEAFF
J gene: TRBJ2-7; D gene: NA; V gene: TRBV28; clone size: NA; CDR3 length: 10; CDR3 DNA: TGTGCCAGCAGTTCCCACGAGCAGTACTTC; CDR3 protein: CASSSHEQYF
J gene: TRBJ2-7; D gene: NA; V gene: TRBV18; clone size: once; CDR3 length: 15; CDR3 DNA: TGTGCCAGCTCACCACCGGGCGGGGTAATAAACGAGCAGTACTTC; CDR3 protein: CASSPPGGVINEQYF
J gene: TRBJ1-2; D gene: TRBD1; V gene: TRBV20-1; clone size: NA; CDR3 length: 14; CDR3 DNA: TGCAGTGCTAGAGATCCCAGGACAGGCCATGGCTACACCTTC; CDR3 protein: CSARDPRTGHGYTF
J gene: TRBJ2-2; D gene: NA; V gene: TRBV7-9; clone size: NA; CDR3 length: 17; CDR3 DNA: TGTGCCAGCAGCTTGGGCATCCGGGACAAGTACACCGGGGAGCTGTTTTTT; CDR3 protein: CASSLGIRDKYTGELFF
J gene: TRBJ2-6; D gene: TRBD1; V gene: TRBV29-1; clone size: NA; CDR3 length: 16; CDR3 DNA: TGCAGCGCTGGGACAGGGGAAACCTCTGGGGCCAACGTCCTGACTTTC; CDR3 protein: CSAGTGETSGANVLTF
J gene: TRBJ1-1; D gene: NA; V gene: TRBV7-9; clone size: NA; CDR3 length: 16; CDR3 DNA: TGTGCCAGCAGCCACGACGGAGTTCGCATGAACACTGAAGCTTTCTTT; CDR3 protein: CASSHDGVRMNTEAFF
J gene: TRBJ2-1; D gene: TRBD2; V gene: TRBV7-3; clone size: once; CDR3 length: 15; CDR3 DNA: TGTGCCAGCAGCTTAACGAGTAGCGGGATAAATGAGCAGTTCTTC; CDR3 protein: CASSLTSSGINEQFF